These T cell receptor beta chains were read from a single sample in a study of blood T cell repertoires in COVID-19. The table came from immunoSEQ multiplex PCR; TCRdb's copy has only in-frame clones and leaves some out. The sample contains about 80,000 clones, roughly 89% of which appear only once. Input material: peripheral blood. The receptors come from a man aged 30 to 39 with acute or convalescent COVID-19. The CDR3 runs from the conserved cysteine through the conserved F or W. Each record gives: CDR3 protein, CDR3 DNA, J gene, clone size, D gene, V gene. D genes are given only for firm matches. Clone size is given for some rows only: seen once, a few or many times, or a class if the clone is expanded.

CASSQSGQGTDTQYF | TGCGCCAGCAGCCAGTCGGGACAGGGCACAGATACGCAGTATTTT | TRBJ2-3 | . | TRBD1 | TRBV4-1
CASSYRTGETQYF | TGTGCCAGCAGTTACAGGACTGGAGAGACCCAGTACTTC | TRBJ2-5 | few | . | TRBV6-5
CATGTGGQPQHF | TGTGCCACCGGAACGGGGGGACAGCCCCAGCATTTT | TRBJ1-5 | . | . | TRBV2
CASSISAGGTGAYEQYF | TGTGCCAGTAGTATATCGGCGGGAGGGACAGGTGCTTACGAGCAGTACTTC | TRBJ2-7 | few | . | TRBV19
CASSPLDRGRNSNQPQHF | TGTGCCAGCAGCCCTCTGGACAGGGGAAGGAATAGCAATCAGCCCCAGCATTTT | TRBJ1-5 | . | TRBD1 | TRBV6-2/TRBV6-3
CASSLLGPSLGHGTQYF | TGCGCCAGCAGCTTATTAGGGCCCTCGTTGGGACATGGGACCCAGTACTTC | TRBJ2-5 | . | . | TRBV5-1
CSVARDTEAFF | TGCAGCGTTGCCAGGGACACTGAAGCTTTCTTT | TRBJ1-1 | once | . | TRBV29-1
CASSRQGSGNTIYF | TGTGCCAGCAGCCGGCAGGGGTCTGGAAACACCATATATTTT | TRBJ1-3 | . | . | TRBV7-9
CASSLAQGATEAFF | TGTGCCAGCAGCTTAGCTCAGGGGGCCACTGAAGCTTTCTTT | TRBJ1-1 | . | TRBD1 | TRBV11-2
CASSPTPFLGADTQYF | TGTGCCAGCAGTCCCACCCCTTTCTTGGGCGCAGATACGCAGTATTTT | TRBJ2-3 | . | . | TRBV28
CASSLGDGQLNEKLFF | TGCGCCAGCAGCTTGGGAGACGGACAGCTTAATGAAAAACTGTTTTTT | TRBJ1-4 | . | . | TRBV5-1
CASSLESPLNEKLFF | TGTGCCAGCAGCTTAGAATCCCCACTGAATGAAAAACTGTTTTTT | TRBJ1-4 | . | . | TRBV7-9
CASSSPRRDGLFF | TGTGCCAGCAGCTCCCCCCGGAGAGATGGACTGTTTTTT | TRBJ1-4 | . | . | TRBV7-9
CASTPSPSGRPKGLQETQYF | TGTGCCAGCACCCCCTCCCCTAGCGGGAGGCCTAAGGGGCTCCAAGAGACCCAGTACTTC | TRBJ2-5 | . | TRBD2 | TRBV27
CASSPGIQETQYF | TGTGCCAGCTCACCGGGCATACAAGAGACCCAGTACTTC | TRBJ2-5 | once | . | TRBV18
CASSPGLGNEQFF | TGCGCCAGCAGCCCGGGATTGGGGAATGAGCAGTTCTTC | TRBJ2-1 | once | . | TRBV5-1
CASSSARGGGYTF | TGTGCCAGCAGTTCCGCAAGGGGGGGTGGCTACACCTTC | TRBJ1-2 | . | . | TRBV12-3/TRBV12-4
CASSAGTFRDTGELFF | TGTGCCAGCAGCGCCGGGACTTTCAGAGACACCGGGGAGCTGTTTTTT | TRBJ2-2 | once | . | TRBV6-4
CATRKGVDEQYF | TGTGCCACCCGGAAAGGGGTGGACGAGCAGTACTTC | TRBJ2-7 | once | . | TRBV28
CASSLAGAGASTGELFF | TGCGCCAGCAGCTTGGCCGGAGCGGGAGCAAGCACCGGGGAGCTGTTTTTT | TRBJ2-2 | . | TRBD2 | TRBV5-1
CASSHRPPNTGELFF | TGTGCCAGCAGCCACAGGCCCCCGAACACCGGGGAGCTGTTTTTT | TRBJ2-2 | few | . | TRBV14
CASSQEGQGNQPQHF | TGTGCCAGCAGCCAAGAAGGACAGGGGAATCAGCCCCAGCATTTT | TRBJ1-5 | . | TRBD1 | TRBV3-1/TRBV3-2
CASSQTGPETQYF | TGTGCCAGCAGCCAGACAGGTCCAGAGACCCAGTACTTC | TRBJ2-5 | . | . | TRBV3-1/TRBV3-2
CASSDGTVTNNEQFF | TGTGCCAGCAGTGACGGGACAGTTACTAACAATGAGCAGTTCTTC | TRBJ2-1 | . | TRBD1 | TRBV2
CASRIPGQRDSPLHF | TGTGCCAGCAGGATTCCGGGACAGAGAGATTCACCCCTCCACTTT | TRBJ1-6 | once | TRBD1 | TRBV11-2
CASSFLGQATGELFF | TGTGCCAGCAGCTTTCTTGGACAGGCCACCGGGGAGCTGTTTTTT | TRBJ2-2 | few | TRBD1 | TRBV7-2
CAWSVPGNTEAFF | TGTGCCTGGAGTGTGCCCGGGAACACTGAAGCTTTCTTT | TRBJ1-1 | . | . | TRBV30